A selection of T cell receptor beta chains follows, all from one sample in a study of cytomegalovirus exposure and HLA in healthy donors. The table came from immunoSEQ multiplex PCR; TCRdb's copy has only in-frame clones and leaves some out. The sample carries roughly 150,000 clones, over 75% recorded once. Material for sequencing was PBMCs. The receptors were sampled from a male donor in good health and CMV-seronegative. The CDR3 runs from the conserved cysteine through the conserved F or W. Each record gives: CDR3 DNA, CDR3 protein, clone size, D gene, J gene, V gene. D genes are given only for firm matches. The size of a clone is reported for some rows only, either as once, few or many, or as a class for expanded clones.

TGTGCCAGCGGAGACAGGGTAGACTATGGCTACACCTTC,CASGDRVDYGYTF,-,TRBD1,TRBJ1-2,TRBV27
TGTGCCAGCAGCTTAGGTGGAGTACTAGCCAAAAACATTCAGTACTTC,CASSLGGVLAKNIQYF,-,-,TRBJ2-4,TRBV7-2
TGCGCCAGCAAGGTGGGGCAGTTTTATGGCTACACCTTC,CASKVGQFYGYTF,-,-,TRBJ1-2,TRBV5-1
TGTGCCTGGATGAGGAACACCGGGGAGCTGTTTTTT,CAWMRNTGELFF,-,-,TRBJ2-2,TRBV30
TGTGCCAGCAGTTACTCGCATGCGCCCCTCCCCACTGAAGCTTTCTTT,CASSYSHAPLPTEAFF,-,-,TRBJ1-1,TRBV6-5
TGCGCCAGCAGCCAATTTGGACACAACTCTGGAAACACCATATATTTT,CASSQFGHNSGNTIYF,-,-,TRBJ1-3,TRBV5-1
TGTGCCAGCAGCTGGGGGGGTAATGAGCAGTTCTTC,CASSWGGNEQFF,once,TRBD2,TRBJ2-1,TRBV5-6
TGTGCCAGCAGCTCCCGGGTAGGAAGTTTCACAGATACGCAGTATTTT,CASSSRVGSFTDTQYF,-,-,TRBJ2-3,TRBV7-2
TGTGCCAGCAGCCTCCAAACGCGTGGCTACACCTTC,CASSLQTRGYTF,-,-,TRBJ1-2,TRBV4-2
TGCGCCAGCAGCCAAGATGTCAGCGTAGCAAGGGGTGGGTATTTT,CASSQDVSVARGGYF,few,-,TRBJ2-3,TRBV4-3
TGTGCCGGAAAGCCTAGTGATACCGGGGAGCTGTTTTTT,CAGKPSDTGELFF,few,-,TRBJ2-2,TRBV10-3
TGTGCCAGCAGCGCCGGGACAGGGAACACTGAAGCTTTCTTT,CASSAGTGNTEAFF,-,TRBD1,TRBJ1-1,TRBV9
TGTGCCAGCAGTCGGAGGACTAGCGGAAACCGAGAGCAGTACTTC,CASSRRTSGNREQYF,-,TRBD2,TRBJ2-5,TRBV6-5
TGTGCCAGCAGCGGACCGGGACTGAACTATGGCTACACCTTC,CASSGPGLNYGYTF,-,-,TRBJ1-2,TRBV5-4
TGTGCCAGCAGCCTAGCGGGAGGGTATGAGCAGTTCTTC,CASSLAGGYEQFF,few,TRBD2,TRBJ2-1,TRBV2
TGTGCCAGCAGTGACCCACGAGGCGGGGTAGGAGAAAAACTGTTTTTT,CASSDPRGGVGEKLFF,few,-,TRBJ1-4,TRBV6-1
TGTGCCAGCAGTTACACCGGGACAGGTCCTTATAATTCACCCCTCCACTTT,CASSYTGTGPYNSPLHF,-,TRBD1,TRBJ1-6,TRBV27
TGTGCCAGCAGCATACAACAGGGGCCCTACGAGCAGTACTTC,CASSIQQGPYEQYF,-,TRBD1,TRBJ2-7,TRBV7-9
TGTGCCAGCAGCCCCAGGAGGGTAATGGGGTATGGCTACACCTTC,CASSPRRVMGYGYTF,-,-,TRBJ1-2,TRBV7-6
TGCGCCAGCAGCTTGGCCGGTATAGCGTTCGAAGAGACCCAGTACTTC,CASSLAGIAFEETQYF,-,-,TRBJ2-5,TRBV5-1
TGTGCCAGCAGTCCAGGGTGGCTAGGGGTCTACGAGCAGTACTTC,CASSPGWLGVYEQYF,-,-,TRBJ2-7,TRBV6-5
TGTGCCATCAGCCGCCGGGCGGGGGAGGATTACAATGAGCAGTTCTTC,CAISRRAGEDYNEQFF,-,TRBD2,TRBJ2-1,TRBV10-3
TGTGCCTGGAAACTAGCGGGGATCTACGAGCAGTACTTC,CAWKLAGIYEQYF,-,TRBD2,TRBJ2-7,TRBV30
TGTGCCAGCAGCTTACGGGGGGGTCTGGTCGTTCAGGGGGAGCTGTTTTTT,CASSLRGGLVVQGELFF,-,TRBD2,TRBJ2-2,TRBV7-2
TGTGCCAGCAGCTCACAGGGACAGGGTGCTGAAAAACTGTTTTTT,CASSSQGQGAEKLFF,-,TRBD1,TRBJ1-4,TRBV11-3
TGTGCCAGCAGTTATTCCGGGACAGGGGGCGGGAATGAGCAGTTCTTC,CASSYSGTGGGNEQFF,-,TRBD1,TRBJ2-1,TRBV6-6
TGTGCCAGCAGCCCCACAGGCGAACGGGATTCACCCCTCCACTTT,CASSPTGERDSPLHF,few,-,TRBJ1-6,TRBV7-3
TGTGCCAGCAGCCGAGGACTAGCGGGGACTACAGATACGCAGTATTTT,CASSRGLAGTTDTQYF,-,TRBD2,TRBJ2-3,TRBV5-4
TGTGCCAGCAGCGACCAGGGGAACTATGGCTACACCTTC,CASSDQGNYGYTF,-,-,TRBJ1-2,TRBV25-1
TGTGCCAGCAGCTCGCCCCGACAGGGGGCTTACTATGGCTACACCTTC,CASSSPRQGAYYGYTF,few,TRBD1,TRBJ1-2,TRBV5-4
TGTGCCAGCTCACAACAACTAGCGGAAAACTACGAGCAGTACTTC,CASSQQLAENYEQYF,-,TRBD2,TRBJ2-7,TRBV18
TGTGCCATCGACCGGGACAGGGGACAAAACACTGAAGCTTTCTTT,CAIDRDRGQNTEAFF,-,TRBD1,TRBJ1-1,TRBV2
TGTGCCAGCAGCTTCGAGTACTATGGCTACACCTTC,CASSFEYYGYTF,-,-,TRBJ1-2,TRBV11-3
TGCGCCAGCAGCCCGGGACAGCAGCATAGCAATCAGCCCCAGCATTTT,CASSPGQQHSNQPQHF,few,TRBD1,TRBJ1-5,TRBV5-1
TGTGCCAGCAGCCCAGGGACAGGGTATTACAATGAGCAGTTCTTC,CASSPGTGYYNEQFF,-,TRBD1,TRBJ2-1,TRBV9
TGTGCCAGCAGCGTAGCGGACACCCAAGAGACCCAGTACTTC,CASSVADTQETQYF,few,-,TRBJ2-5,TRBV9
TGTGCCAGTAGTTGGACAGACAATAATGAAAAACTGTTTTTT,CASSWTDNNEKLFF,-,-,TRBJ1-4,TRBV19
TGCGCCAGCAGCCAAGATCTCGGGGGGGAAGGAACTGAAGCTTTCTTT,CASSQDLGGEGTEAFF,once,-,TRBJ1-1,TRBV4-3
TGTGCCATCAGCGAGTCGGAGATCTTATCCTACGAGCAGTACTTC,CAISESEILSYEQYF,-,-,TRBJ2-7,TRBV10-3
TGTGCCAGCGAGAGGACTGGGACTAGCGGGAACCATGTTTACAATGAGCAGTTCTTC,CASERTGTSGNHVYNEQFF,-,TRBD2,TRBJ2-1,TRBV27
TGTGCCAGCTCACCGAGAAAGCGGGATGATGAGCAGTACTTC,CASSPRKRDDEQYF,once,TRBD2,TRBJ2-7,TRBV18
TGTGCCAACCCGACAAGGGGGTCCTACGAGCAGTACTTC,CANPTRGSYEQYF,once,-,TRBJ2-7,TRBV19
TGCGCCAGCAGCTTGGTCCTAGGTACGCGCACCTACACCTTC,CASSLVLGTRTYTF,-,-,TRBJ1-2,TRBV5-1
TGTGCCAGCAGCATGACAGCCAGCAGCACAGATACGCAGTATTTT,CASSMTASSTDTQYF,-,-,TRBJ2-3,TRBV11-2
TGTGCCAGCAGCTTGGGGGGCAGGGAAGCAGATACGCAGTATTTT,CASSLGGREADTQYF,few,-,TRBJ2-3,TRBV5-6
TGTGCCAGCAGTTACTCTACAGGAACCTACTACGAGCAGTACTTC,CASSYSTGTYYEQYF,-,-,TRBJ2-7,TRBV6-5
TGTGCCAGTAAAAACAGGGATGATACGCAGTATTTT,CASKNRDDTQYF,-,-,TRBJ2-3,TRBV27
TGTGCCAGCTCACCCGGCCAGGGAGGTCAGGAGACCCAGTACTTC,CASSPGQGGQETQYF,-,-,TRBJ2-5,TRBV18
TGTGCCAGCAGCTCTCTTGGGGACTCCGAGGCCCGCGAGCAGTACTTC,CASSSLGDSEAREQYF,-,-,TRBJ2-7,TRBV9